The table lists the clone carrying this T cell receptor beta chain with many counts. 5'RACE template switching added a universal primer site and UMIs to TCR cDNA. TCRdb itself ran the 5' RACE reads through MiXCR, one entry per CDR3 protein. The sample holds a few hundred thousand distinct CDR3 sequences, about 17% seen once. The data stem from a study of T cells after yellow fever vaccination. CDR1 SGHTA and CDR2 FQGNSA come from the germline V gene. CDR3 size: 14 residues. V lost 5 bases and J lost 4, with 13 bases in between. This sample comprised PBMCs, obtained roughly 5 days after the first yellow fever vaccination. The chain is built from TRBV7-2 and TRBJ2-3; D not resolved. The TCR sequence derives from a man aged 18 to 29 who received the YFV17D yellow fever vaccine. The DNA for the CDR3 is TGTGCCAGCAGCAGGGAAACATCGGCAGATACGCAGTATTTT. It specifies CASSRETSADTQYF.